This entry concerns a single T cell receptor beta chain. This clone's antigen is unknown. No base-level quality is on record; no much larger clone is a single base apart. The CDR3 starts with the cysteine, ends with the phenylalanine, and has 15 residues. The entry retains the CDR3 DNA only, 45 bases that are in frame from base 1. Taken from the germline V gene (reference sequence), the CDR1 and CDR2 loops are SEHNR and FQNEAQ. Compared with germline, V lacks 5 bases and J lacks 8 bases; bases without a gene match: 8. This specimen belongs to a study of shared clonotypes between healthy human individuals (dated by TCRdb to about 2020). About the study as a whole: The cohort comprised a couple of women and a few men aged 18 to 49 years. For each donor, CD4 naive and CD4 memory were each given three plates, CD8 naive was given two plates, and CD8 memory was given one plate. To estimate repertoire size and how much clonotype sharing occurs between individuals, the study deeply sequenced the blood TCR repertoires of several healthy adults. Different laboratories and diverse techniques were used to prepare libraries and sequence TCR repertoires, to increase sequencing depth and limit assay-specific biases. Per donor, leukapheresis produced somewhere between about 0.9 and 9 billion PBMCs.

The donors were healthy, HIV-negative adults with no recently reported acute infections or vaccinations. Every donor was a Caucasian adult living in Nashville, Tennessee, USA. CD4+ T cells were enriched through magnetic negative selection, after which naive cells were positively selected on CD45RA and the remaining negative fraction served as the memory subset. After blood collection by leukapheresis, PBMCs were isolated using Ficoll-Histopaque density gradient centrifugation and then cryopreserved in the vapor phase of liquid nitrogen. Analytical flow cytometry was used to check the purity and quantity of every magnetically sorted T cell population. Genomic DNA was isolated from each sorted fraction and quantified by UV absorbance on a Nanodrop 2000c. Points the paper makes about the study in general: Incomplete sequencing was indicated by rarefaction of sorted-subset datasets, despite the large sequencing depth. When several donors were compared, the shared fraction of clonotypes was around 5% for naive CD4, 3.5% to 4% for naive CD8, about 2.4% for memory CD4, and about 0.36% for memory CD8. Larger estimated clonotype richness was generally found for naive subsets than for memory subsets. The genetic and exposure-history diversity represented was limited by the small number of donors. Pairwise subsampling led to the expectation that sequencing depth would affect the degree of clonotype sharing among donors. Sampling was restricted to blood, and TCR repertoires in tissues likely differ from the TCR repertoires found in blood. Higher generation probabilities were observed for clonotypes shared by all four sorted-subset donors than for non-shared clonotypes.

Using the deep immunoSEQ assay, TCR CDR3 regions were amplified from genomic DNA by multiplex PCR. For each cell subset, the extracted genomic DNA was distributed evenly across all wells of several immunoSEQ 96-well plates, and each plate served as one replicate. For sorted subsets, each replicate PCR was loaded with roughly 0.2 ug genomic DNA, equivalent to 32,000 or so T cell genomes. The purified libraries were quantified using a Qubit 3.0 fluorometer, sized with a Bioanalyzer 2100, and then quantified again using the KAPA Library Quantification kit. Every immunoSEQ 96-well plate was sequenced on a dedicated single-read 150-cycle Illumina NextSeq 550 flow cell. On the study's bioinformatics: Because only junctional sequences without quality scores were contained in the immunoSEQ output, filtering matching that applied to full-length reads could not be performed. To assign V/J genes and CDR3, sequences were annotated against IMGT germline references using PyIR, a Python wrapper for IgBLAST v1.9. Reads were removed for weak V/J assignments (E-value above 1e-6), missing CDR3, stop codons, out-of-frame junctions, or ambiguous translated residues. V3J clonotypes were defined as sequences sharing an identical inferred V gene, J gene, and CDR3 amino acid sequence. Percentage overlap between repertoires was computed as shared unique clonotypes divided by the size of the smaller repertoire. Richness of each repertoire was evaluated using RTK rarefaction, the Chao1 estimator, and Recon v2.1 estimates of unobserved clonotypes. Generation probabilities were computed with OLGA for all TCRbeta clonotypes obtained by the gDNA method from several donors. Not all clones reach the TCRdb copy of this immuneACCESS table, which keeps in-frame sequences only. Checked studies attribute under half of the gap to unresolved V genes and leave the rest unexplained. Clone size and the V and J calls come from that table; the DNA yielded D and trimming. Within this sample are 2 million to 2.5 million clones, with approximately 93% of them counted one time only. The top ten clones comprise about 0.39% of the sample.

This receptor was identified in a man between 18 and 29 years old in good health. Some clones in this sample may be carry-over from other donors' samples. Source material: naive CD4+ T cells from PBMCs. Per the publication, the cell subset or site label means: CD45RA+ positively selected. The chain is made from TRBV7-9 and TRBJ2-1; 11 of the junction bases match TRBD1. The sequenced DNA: TGTGCCAGCAGCCCAGGACAGGGGGCCAGGGATGAGCAGTTCTTC. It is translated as CASSPGQGARDEQFF.